The 12 T cell receptor beta chains given below trace back to one sample, sequenced in a study of molecular identifiers for immune sequencing clone quantification. TCRdb used MiXCR to reprocess the PCR reads, holding one entry per CDR3 protein. The table includes about 640,000 distinct CDR3 sequences, nearly 20% detected once. Sequences were obtained from naive CD8+ T cells from blood, with Jurkat cell RNA spiked in. Documented subset: FACS-sorted CD8+CD4-CCR7+CD45RA+ naive T cells. These receptors were obtained from a human donor in good health. Some libraries in this study had Jurkat cell RNA spiked in.

This clonotype was seen only a few times. The gene calls are TRBV20-1 and TRBJ2-7; D unresolved. With 0 bases removed from V and 0 bases from J, the gap between germline ends came to 12 bases. There are 15 residues in the CDR3. Germline V gives CDR1 DFQATT, CDR2 SNEGSKA (reference sequence). The chain's CDR3 is CSARDRAVFSYEQYF. The CDR3 DNA sequence: TGCAGTGCTAGAGATCGGGCAGTCTTCTCCTACGAGCAGTACTTC.

This clonotype was picked up many times. The chain joins TRBV7-2 to TRBJ2-7; TRBD1 aligns across 8 bases. Germline V gene sequence: CDR1 SGHTA, CDR2 FQGNSA. CDR3 length: 16 residues. V dropped 3 bases and J dropped 2; count of bases not matched to a gene: 9. The CDR3 region is CASSFAIQGATYEQYF. CDR3 bases: TGTGCCAGCAGCTTTGCCATCCAGGGGGCCACCTACGAGCAGTACTTC.

This clonotype showed up many times. The rearrangement links TRBV27 to TRBJ1-2; 10 positions agree with TRBD1. J was trimmed by 6 bases and V by 6 bases; bases with no gene match: 4. Germline CDR1 is MNHEY and CDR2 is SMNVEV (reference sequence). The CDR3 runs 13 residues. The CDR3 here is CASSFGTGDGYTF. For the CDR3, the DNA is TGTGCCAGCAGCTTCGGGACAGGGGATGGCTACACCTTC.

This clonotype showed up just a few times. This chain links TRBV12-3 or TRBV12-4 with TRBJ1-2; tentative D call: TRBD1 (5 bases). The CDR3 contains 13 residues. V lost 6 bases and J 5 bases, leaving 13 bases between the germline ends. The CDR3 loop is CASSPGTEYGYTF. CDR3 bases: TGTGCCAGCAGCCCCGGGACCGAGTATGGCTACACCTTC.

V usage is TRBV25-1 and J usage is TRBJ2-7; the match to TRBD1 covers 11 bases. V trimming: 1 base; J trimming: 4 bases; junction bases outside the gene matches: 3. Per germline, CDR1 MGHDK and CDR2 SYGVNS. This CDR3 comprises 15 residues. CDR3 sequence: CASSELRDRGYEQYF. CDR3 sequence (DNA): TGTGCCAGCAGTGAATTACGGGACAGGGGGTACGAGCAGTACTTC.

The V call is TRBV4-1, the J call TRBJ2-5; perhaps TRBD2 as D (6 bases). Trimming shortened V by 2 bases and J by 5 bases, and 18 bases separated the two germline ends. Germline-derived CDR1 and CDR2 are MGHRA and YSYEKL. The CDR3 runs 16 residues. The chain's CDR3 is CASSQMNLPGRETQYF. The CDR3 DNA sequence: TGCGCCAGCAGCCAAATGAATCTGCCAGGGAGGGAGACCCAGTACTTC.

This clonotype was counted ten times or more. The V and J genes are TRBV27 and TRBJ1-2; D not resolved. Between the trimmed V and J ends, which lost 2 bases and 0 bases, there was a span of 7 bases. There are 14 residues in the CDR3. Germline assignment: CDR1 MNHEY and CDR2 SMNVEV (reference sequence). The CDR3 bases are TGTGCCAGCAGTTTAAAAGGAGCTAACTATGGCTACACCTTC. Protein: CASSLKGANYGYTF.

This clonotype was recorded many times. The V gene is TRBV3-1, the J gene TRBJ1-2; D unclear. Germline V lookup: CDR1 LGHDT, CDR2 YNNKEL (reference sequence). V dropped 0 bases and J dropped 3 bases, with 5 bases sitting between them. The CDR3 sequence is 13 residues long. The CDR3 bases are TGTGCCAGCAGCCAAGAACTCTACTATGGCTACACCTTC. Its protein product is CASSQELYYGYTF.

To note about this clonotype: A read error may be the cause here, since a much bigger clone is one base away. The chain employs TRBV15 and TRBJ2-5, with 11 positions matching TRBD2. Germline V gene lookup returns CDR1 LNHNV and CDR2 YYDKDF (reference sequence). This CDR3 is built from 17 residues. V trimming: 1 base; J trimming: 3 bases; junction bases outside the gene matches: 7. The CDR3 sequence: CATSRVMTSGVKETQYF. CDR3 DNA sequence: TGTGCCACCAGCAGAGTAATGACTAGCGGGGTTAAAGAGACCCAGTACTTC. Looking up the rest from reference TRBV15 and TRBJ2-5 gives the full variable domain: DAMVIQNPRYQVTQFGKPVTLSCSQTLNHNVMYWYQQKSSQAPKLLFHYYDKDFNNEADTPDNFQSRRPNTSFCFLDIRSPGLGDTAMYLCATSRVMTSGVKETQYFGPGTRLLVL.

This clonotype appeared a few times. This rearrangement joins TRBV10-2 to TRBJ2-7, with 12 bases fitting TRBD1. CDR3 size: 16 residues. The V gene's germline CDR1 is WSHSY and CDR2 SAAADI. V was clipped by 7 bases and J by 5 bases; unmatched bases: 12. CDR3 in amino acids: CASKGLPGQGADEQYF. In DNA, the CDR3 is TGCGCCAGCAAGGGACTCCCGGGACAGGGGGCCGACGAGCAGTACTTC.

This clonotype was seen ten or more times. The chain recombines TRBV11-2 with TRBJ2-3; D possibly corresponds to TRBD2 (5 bases). The V gene's germline CDR1 is SGHAT and CDR2 FQNNGV. The CDR3 loop spans 15 amino acids. Trimming stripped 3 bases from V and 0 bases from J, with 10 bases between. The CDR3 nucleotides read TGTGCCAGCAGCTTCGCTGGAGGTAGCACAGATACGCAGTATTTT. As protein: CASSFAGGSTDTQYF.

On this clonotype itself: At one end, the junction sequence differs from germline, possibly due to a read error. This sequence joins TRBV2 and TRBJ2-3, with 12 bases fitting TRBD2. Germline V gene data show CDR1 as SNHLY and CDR2 as FYNNEI. There are 16 residues in the CDR3. In DNA, the CDR3 is TGTGCCGGCAGGGCTAGCGGGGGGGGACTCACAGATACGCAGTATTTT. Protein sequence: CAGRASGGGLTDTQYF.